This T cell receptor beta chain was sequenced for a study of blood T cell repertoires in COVID-19. Overall study: The United States, Italy and Spain were the sources of the acute and convalescent COVID-19 samples. The cDNA or gDNA used as material had been derived from T cells, B-cell-depleted T cells, or PBMCs.

A Seattle source enrolled patients during active infection and followed them longitudinally. CDR3 size: 15 residues. Germline values: CDR1 KGHSH, CDR2 LQKENI. V lost 0 bases to trimming and J lost 1 base, with 8 bases between them. As handled by the study authors: Cell counts per sample came from amplifying reference gene primers. Profiled with immunoSEQ multiplex PCR; TCRdb holds only in-frame clones, not every one. V and J calls and clone size are those listed in that table; D and trimming were worked out from the DNA. The table shows almost 300,000 clones, with around 92% occurring only once. The chain combines TRBV18 with TRBJ2-3; D uncertain. The sequenced sample was peripheral blood. The clonotype comes from a woman aged 25 to 39 with COVID-19, enrolled during active disease. The CDR3 protein is CASSPPSQGTDTQYF. CDR3 coding DNA: TGTGCCAGCTCACCACCCTCGCAGGGCACAGATACGCAGTATTTT.